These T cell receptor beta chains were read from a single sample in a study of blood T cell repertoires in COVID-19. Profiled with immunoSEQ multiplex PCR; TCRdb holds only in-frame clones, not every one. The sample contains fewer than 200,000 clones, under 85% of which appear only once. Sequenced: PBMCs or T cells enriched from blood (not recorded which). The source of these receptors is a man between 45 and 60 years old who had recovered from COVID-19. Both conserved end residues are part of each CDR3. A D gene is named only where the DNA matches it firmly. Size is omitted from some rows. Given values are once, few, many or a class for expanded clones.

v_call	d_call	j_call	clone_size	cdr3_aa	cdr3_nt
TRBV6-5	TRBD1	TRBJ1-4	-	CASRGQANEKLFF	TGTGCCAGCAGGGGACAGGCTAATGAAAAACTGTTTTTT
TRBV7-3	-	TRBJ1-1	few	CASSLQAGFTEAFF	TGTGCCAGCAGCTTACAGGCGGGGTTCACTGAAGCTTTCTTT
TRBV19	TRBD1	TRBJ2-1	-	CASSPRGQSSYNEQFF	TGTGCCAGTAGCCCTAGGGGACAGAGCTCCTACAATGAGCAGTTCTTC
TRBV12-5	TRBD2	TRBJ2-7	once	CASGLDSRGTSSFYEQYF	TGTGCTAGTGGTTTAGACTCCAGGGGGACTAGCAGTTTCTACGAGCAGTACTTC
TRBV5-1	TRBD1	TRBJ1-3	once	CASSFGQGSGNTIYF	TGCGCCAGCAGCTTTGGACAGGGCTCTGGAAACACCATATATTTT
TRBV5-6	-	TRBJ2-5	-	CASSLRGAWETQYF	TGTGCCAGCAGCCTTCGGGGGGCTTGGGAGACCCAGTACTTC
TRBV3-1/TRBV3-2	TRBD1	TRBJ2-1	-	CASSQGFTGGYEQFF	TGTGCCAGCAGCCAAGGGTTCACAGGGGGCTATGAGCAGTTCTTC
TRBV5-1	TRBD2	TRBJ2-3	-	CASSPGLASTDTQYF	TGCGCCAGCAGCCCCGGACTAGCCAGCACAGATACGCAGTATTTT
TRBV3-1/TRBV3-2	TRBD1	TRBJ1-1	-	CASSPDRATEAFF	TGTGCCAGCAGCCCGGACAGGGCCACTGAAGCTTTCTTT
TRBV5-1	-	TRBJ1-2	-	CASSLAGIGGYTF	TGCGCCAGCAGCTTGGCAGGGATAGGTGGCTACACCTTC
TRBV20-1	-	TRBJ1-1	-	CSASGGGRRNTEAFF	TGCAGTGCTAGTGGGGGGGGCAGGAGGAACACTGAAGCTTTCTTT
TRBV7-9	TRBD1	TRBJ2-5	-	CASSPTGVQETQYF	TGTGCCAGCAGCCCCACAGGGGTGCAAGAGACCCAGTACTTC
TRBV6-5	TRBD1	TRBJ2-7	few	CASSHTGGYEQYF	TGTGCCAGCAGCCACACAGGGGGCTACGAGCAGTACTTC
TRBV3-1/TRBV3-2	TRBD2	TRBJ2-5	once	CASSQGLAGGGKETQYF	TGTGCCAGCAGCCAGGGGCTAGCGGGGGGGGGCAAAGAGACCCAGTACTTC
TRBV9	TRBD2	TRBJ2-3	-	CASSSSGGGRDTQYF	TGTGCCAGCAGCTCCAGCGGGGGAGGAAGAGATACGCAGTATTTT
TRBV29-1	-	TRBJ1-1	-	CSVGKGGGSEAFF	TGCAGCGTTGGAAAGGGAGGCGGCTCTGAAGCTTTCTTT
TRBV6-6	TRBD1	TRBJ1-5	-	CASSPRPGTVVVWPQHF	TGTGCCAGCAGTCCCCGCCCCGGGACAGTCGTAGTGTGGCCCCAGCATTTT
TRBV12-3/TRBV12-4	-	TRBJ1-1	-	CASSVQGNTEAFF	TGTGCCAGCAGTGTACAGGGGAACACTGAAGCTTTCTTT
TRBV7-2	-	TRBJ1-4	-	CASSSDPEGGKLFF	TGTGCCAGCAGCTCGGACCCGGAGGGTGGAAAACTGTTTTTT
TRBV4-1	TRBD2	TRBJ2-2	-	CASSQGLAGSHTGELFF	TGCGCCAGCAGCCAGGGACTAGCGGGGTCTCACACCGGGGAGCTGTTTTTT
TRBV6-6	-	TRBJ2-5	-	CASSSSRVETQYF	TGTGCCAGCAGTTCATCTAGAGTGGAGACCCAGTACTTC
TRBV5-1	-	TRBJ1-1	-	CASSLTAGMNTEAFF	TGCGCCAGCAGCTTGACGGCAGGGATGAACACTGAAGCTTTCTTT
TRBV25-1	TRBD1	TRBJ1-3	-	CASSEGGGSSGNTIYF	TGTGCCAGCAGTGAAGGAGGGGGCTCCTCTGGAAACACCATATATTTT
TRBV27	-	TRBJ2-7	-	CASSWLQGEEQYF	TGTGCCAGCAGTTGGCTACAGGGTGAGGAGCAGTACTTC
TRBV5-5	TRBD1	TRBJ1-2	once	CASSLAAGTGRPNYGYTF	TGTGCCAGCAGCTTGGCGGCCGGGACAGGGCGCCCAAACTATGGCTACACCTTC
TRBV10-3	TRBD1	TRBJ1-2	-	CAISAEGLRGNYGYTF	TGTGCCATCAGTGCTGAAGGGCTCAGGGGGAACTATGGCTACACCTTC
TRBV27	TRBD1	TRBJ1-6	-	CASSYDTGTGVSPLHF	TGTGCCAGCAGTTATGACACCGGGACAGGGGTCTCACCCCTCCACTTT
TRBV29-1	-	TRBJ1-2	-	CSVLQGDYGYTF	TGCAGCGTTCTTCAGGGTGACTATGGCTACACCTTC
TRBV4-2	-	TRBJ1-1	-	CASSLTGSNTEAFF	TGTGCCAGCAGCCTCACAGGGAGCAACACTGAAGCTTTCTTT
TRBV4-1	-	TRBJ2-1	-	CASSQEPVLDEQFF	TGCGCCAGCAGCCAAGAGCCGGTGTTGGATGAGCAGTTCTTC
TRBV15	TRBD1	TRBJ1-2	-	CATSRDRGQINYGYTF	TGTGCCACCAGCAGAGATAGGGGACAGATCAACTATGGCTACACCTTC
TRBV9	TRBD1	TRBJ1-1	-	CASSPQGTGIAEAFF	TGTGCCAGCAGCCCCCAAGGGACAGGTATCGCTGAAGCTTTCTTT
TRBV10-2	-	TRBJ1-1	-	CASVDRGRDTEAFF	TGCGCCAGCGTCGATAGGGGTCGGGACACTGAAGCTTTCTTT